Presented here are 15 T cell receptor beta chains from one specimen sequenced in a study of identical twins. TCRdb passed the 5' RACE reads through MiXCR, listing each CDR3 protein once. The data show a few hundred thousand distinct CDR3 sequences, under 12% seen once. Input material: memory T cells sorted from blood. Receptor source: a man in his fifties or sixties in good health.

This clonotype was recorded at least ten times. This rearrangement joins TRBV6-1 to TRBJ1-2; D perhaps matches TRBD1 (5 bases). The CDR3 covers 14 residues. Per germline, CDR1 MNHNS and CDR2 SASEGT. The V and J ends lost 0 bases and 5 bases respectively, with 10 bases between them. The CDR3 sequence: CASSEAGEKYGYTF. DNA of the CDR3: TGTGCCAGCAGTGAAGCGGGGGAGAAGTATGGCTACACCTTC.

This clonotype showed up many times. The rearrangement joins TRBV27 to TRBJ1-4; TRBD1 might be the D (5 bases). V was shortened by 0 bases and J by 12 bases, with 11 bases between the two germline ends. In germline, CDR1 is MNHEY, CDR2 SMNVEV (reference sequence). The CDR3 loop spans 13 amino acids. The CDR3, as DNA: TGTGCCAGCAGTTTATCTGGCGGGGCGGAACTGTTTTTT. Its translation is CASSLSGGAELFF.

This clonotype was seen a handful of times. At one end, the junction sequence differs from germline, possibly due to a read error. This chain uses TRBV5-1 with TRBJ2-5; maybe TRBD2 (6 bases). This CDR3 region has 16 residues. Looked up from germline, CDR1 is SGHRS and CDR2 is YFSETQ. The CDR3: CASSTDGRAGQGTQYF. The CDR3 coding sequence is TGCGCCAGCAGCACCGACGGTCGGGCGGGGCAAGGGACCCAGTACTTC.

The rearrangement links TRBV18 to TRBJ2-3; TRBD2 matches at 13 bases. The CDR3 consists of 21 residues. The V gene end was trimmed by 4 bases and the J gene end by 0 bases; junction bases not matched to a gene: 16. From germline, CDR1 is KGHSH and CDR2 LQKENI. This CDR3 is CASSRGRTTSGGPASTDTQYF. DNA for the CDR3: TGTGCCAGCTCACGGGGAAGGACGACTAGCGGGGGGCCTGCTAGCACAGATACGCAGTATTTT.

This clonotype was counted at least ten times. This sequence joins TRBV11-2 and TRBJ2-4; the D gene is possibly TRBD2 (6 bases). The CDR3 is 18 residues long. Looked up from germline, CDR1 is SGHAT and CDR2 is FQNNGV. V was trimmed by 5 bases and J by 1 base, leaving 21 bases between them. The CDR3 DNA is TGTGCCAGCAGCCCCCTCACGAGAAGCCGGGGGGCCAAAAACATTCAGTACTTC. It encodes CASSPLTRSRGAKNIQYF.

This clonotype has at least ten counts. V gene TRBV7-2 combines with J gene TRBJ2-3, with 13 nucleotides matching TRBD2. CDR1 and CDR2 (germline): SGHTA, FQGNSA. The CDR3 has 15 residues. J lost 5 bases, V lost 7 bases, and 6 bases had no gene match. This CDR3 is CASTGLAGVGDTQYF. In DNA form, the CDR3 reads TGTGCCAGCACCGGACTAGCGGGAGTTGGAGATACGCAGTATTTT. The full variable domain, with the rest looked up from reference TRBV7-2 and TRBJ2-3, is GAGVSQSPSNKVTEKGKDVELRCDPISGHTALYWYRQSLGQGLEFLIYFQGNSAPDKSGLPSDRFSAERTGGSVSTLTIQRTQQEDSAVYLCASTGLAGVGDTQYFGPGTRLTVL.

There are a few counts of this clonotype. The gene calls are TRBV9 and TRBJ2-1, with 13 bases that match TRBD2. Germline CDR1 and CDR2: SGDLS and YYNGEE. This CDR3 region has 15 residues. V gave up 4 bases and J gave up 9 bases; unmatched junction bases: 7. The CDR3 sequence: CASSRTSGGAIEQFF. The CDR3 DNA sequence: TGTGCCAGCAGCCGAACTAGCGGGGGGGCGATTGAGCAGTTCTTC.

CDR3 DNA sequence: TGTGCCACCCAACGCGCAGCGGGGCGAGGGACCCAGTACTTC. Translating it yields CATQRAAGRGTQYF. This chain connects TRBV24-1 to TRBJ2-5; 7 nucleotides align to TRBD2. This CDR3 region has 14 residues. Germline CDR1 and CDR2: KGHDR and SFDVKD. J gave up 7 bases and V 9 bases, and 13 bases lay outside the gene matches.

The J gene is TRBJ2-5, the V gene TRBV19, with 7 bases identical to TRBD2. The CDR3 totals 16 residues. Germline V CDR1 and CDR2: LNHDA, SQIVND (reference sequence). V lost 2 bases and J lost 6; bases outside the gene matches: 12. The CDR3 sequence is CASSISPAGIIKTQYF. The CDR3 coding sequence is TGTGCCAGTAGTATATCGCCAGCGGGAATTATTAAGACCCAGTACTTC.

This clonotype has a handful of counts. The genes are TRBV6-5 and TRBJ1-6; 10 nucleotides agree with TRBD1. The CDR3 is 17 residues long. Germline CDR1 and CDR2: MNHEY and SVGAGI. Trimming removed 4 bases from V and 0 bases from J; junction bases left unmatched: 3. DNA for the CDR3: TGTGCCAGCAGTTCGGGACAGGGGAGCTCCTATAATTCACCCCTCCACTTT. Protein sequence: CASSSGQGSSYNSPLHF.

This clonotype appeared a few times. This chain links TRBV10-3 with TRBJ2-2; the D gene is possibly TRBD2 (5 bases). V dropped 3 bases and J dropped 2 bases, with 16 bases sitting between them. This CDR3 is 17 amino acids long. Germline V lookup: CDR1 ENHRY, CDR2 SYGVKD. CDR3 bases: TGTGCCATCAGTGAAGGCGACGGGGTTCCCAACACCGGGGAGCTGTTTTTT. It translates to CAISEGDGVPNTGELFF.

Ten or more counts support this clonotype. J is TRBJ1-3 and V is TRBV5-1; 9 positions match TRBD1. Germline loops: CDR1 SGHRS, CDR2 YFSETQ. The CDR3 has 17 amino acids. Germline trimming cut 4 bases from V and 2 bases from J; bases unmatched to any gene: 10. DNA for the CDR3: TGCGCCAGCAGCCGATCCCGACAGGGGGGAACTGGAAACACCATATATTTT. Translated: CASSRSRQGGTGNTIYF.

This clonotype has ten or more counts. The chain combines TRBV4-1 with TRBJ2-7; D gene unclear. CDR3 length equals 15 residues. Germline CDR1 and CDR2: MGHRA and YSYEKL. V dropped 0 bases and J dropped 6 bases, with 15 bases sitting between them. CDR3 sequence: CASSQDPSAWGEQYF. In nucleotides, the CDR3 is TGCGCCAGCAGCCAAGATCCCTCAGCTTGGGGCGAGCAGTACTTC.

The CDR3 DNA sequence: TGTGCCAGCAGCGTATCGAATACCGGGACAGAGAATGAAAAACTGTTTTTT. This translates into CASSVSNTGTENEKLFF. The chain is built from TRBV9 and TRBJ1-4; 7 bases map to TRBD1. Looked up from germline, CDR1 is SGDLS and CDR2 is YYNGEE. The CDR3 totals 17 residues. V was clipped by 1 base and J by 5 bases; unmatched bases: 11.

The chain carries TRBV7-9 and TRBJ2-6; D is undetermined. The ends were cut back, 7 bases at V and 2 bases at J, with 9 bases in the middle. The CDR3 length is 14 residues. CDR1 is SEHNR and CDR2 is FQNEAQ in the germline V gene (reference sequence). CDR3: CASTPPAGANVLTF. Written as DNA, the CDR3 is TGTGCCAGCACCCCACCGGCTGGGGCCAACGTCCTGACTTTC.